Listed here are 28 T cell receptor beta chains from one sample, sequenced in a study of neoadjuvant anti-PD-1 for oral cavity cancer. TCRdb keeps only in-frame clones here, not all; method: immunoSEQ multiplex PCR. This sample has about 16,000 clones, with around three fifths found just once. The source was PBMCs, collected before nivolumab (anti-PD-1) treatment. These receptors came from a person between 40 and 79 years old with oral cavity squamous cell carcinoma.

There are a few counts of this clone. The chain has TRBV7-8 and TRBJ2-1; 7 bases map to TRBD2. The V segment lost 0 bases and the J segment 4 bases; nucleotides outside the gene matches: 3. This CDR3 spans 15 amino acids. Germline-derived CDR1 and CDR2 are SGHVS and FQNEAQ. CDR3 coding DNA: TGTGCCAGCAGCTTAGCGGGAGGGCCATACAATGAGCAGTTCTTC. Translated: CASSLAGGPYNEQFF.

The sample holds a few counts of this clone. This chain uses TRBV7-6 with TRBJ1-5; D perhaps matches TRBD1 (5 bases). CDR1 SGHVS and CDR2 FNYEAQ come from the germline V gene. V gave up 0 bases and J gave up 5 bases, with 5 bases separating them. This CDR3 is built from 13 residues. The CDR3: CASSLAGHQPQHF. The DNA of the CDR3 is TGTGCCAGCAGCTTAGCGGGACATCAGCCCCAGCATTTT.

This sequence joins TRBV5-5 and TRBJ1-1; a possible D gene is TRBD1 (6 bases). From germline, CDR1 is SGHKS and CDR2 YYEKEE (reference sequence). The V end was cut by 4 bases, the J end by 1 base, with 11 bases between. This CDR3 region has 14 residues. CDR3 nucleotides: TGTGCCAGCAGCCTAGGGACAACGAACACTGAAGCTTTCTTT. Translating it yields CASSLGTTNTEAFF.

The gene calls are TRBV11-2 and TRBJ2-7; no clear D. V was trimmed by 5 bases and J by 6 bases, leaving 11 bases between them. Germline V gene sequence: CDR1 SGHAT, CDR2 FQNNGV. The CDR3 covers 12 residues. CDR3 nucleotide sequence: TGTGCCAGCAGCCCCCCGGTGGGCGAGCAGTACTTC. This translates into CASSPPVGEQYF.

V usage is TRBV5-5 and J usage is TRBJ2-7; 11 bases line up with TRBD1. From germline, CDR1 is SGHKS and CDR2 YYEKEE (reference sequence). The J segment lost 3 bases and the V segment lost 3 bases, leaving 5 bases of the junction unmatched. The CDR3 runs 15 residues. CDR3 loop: CASSSGTGGFYEQYF. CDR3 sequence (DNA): TGTGCCAGCAGCTCCGGGACAGGGGGTTTCTACGAGCAGTACTTC.

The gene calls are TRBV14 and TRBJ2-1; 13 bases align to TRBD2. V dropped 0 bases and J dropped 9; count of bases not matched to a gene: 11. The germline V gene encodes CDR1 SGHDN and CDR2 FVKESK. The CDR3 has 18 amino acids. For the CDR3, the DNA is TGTGCCAGCAGCCAAGACCGCAGACTAGCGGGAGGCGACCTTGAGCAGTTCTTC. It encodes CASSQDRRLAGGDLEQFF.

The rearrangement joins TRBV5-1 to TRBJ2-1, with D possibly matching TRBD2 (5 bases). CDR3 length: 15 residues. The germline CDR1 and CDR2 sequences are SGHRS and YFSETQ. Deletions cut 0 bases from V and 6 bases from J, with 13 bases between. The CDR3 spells CASSLEAATPNEQFF. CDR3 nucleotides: TGCGCCAGCAGCTTGGAAGCGGCCACCCCCAATGAGCAGTTCTTC.

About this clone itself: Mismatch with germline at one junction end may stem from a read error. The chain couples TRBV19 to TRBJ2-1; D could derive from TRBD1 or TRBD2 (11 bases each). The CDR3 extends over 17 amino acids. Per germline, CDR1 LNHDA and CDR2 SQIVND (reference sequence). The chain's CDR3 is CASSIGQGAASGRLLLF. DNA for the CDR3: TGTGCCAGTAGTATTGGACAGGGGGCGGCTAGCGGGAGGCTCCTTCTCTTC.

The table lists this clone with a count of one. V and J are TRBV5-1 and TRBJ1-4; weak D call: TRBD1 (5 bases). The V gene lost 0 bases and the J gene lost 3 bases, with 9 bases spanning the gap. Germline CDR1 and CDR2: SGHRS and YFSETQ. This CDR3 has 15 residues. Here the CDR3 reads CASSLGGTSNEKLFF. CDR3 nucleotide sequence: TGCGCCAGCAGCTTGGGGGGGACCTCTAATGAAAAACTGTTTTTT.

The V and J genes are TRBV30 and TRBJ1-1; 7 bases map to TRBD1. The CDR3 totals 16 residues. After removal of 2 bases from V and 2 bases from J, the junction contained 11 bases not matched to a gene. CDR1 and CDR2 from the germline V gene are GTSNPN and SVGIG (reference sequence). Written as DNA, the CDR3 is TGTGCCTGGAGTCCCACCAAAACAGGGGACAACACTGAAGCTTTCTTT. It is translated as CAWSPTKTGDNTEAFF.

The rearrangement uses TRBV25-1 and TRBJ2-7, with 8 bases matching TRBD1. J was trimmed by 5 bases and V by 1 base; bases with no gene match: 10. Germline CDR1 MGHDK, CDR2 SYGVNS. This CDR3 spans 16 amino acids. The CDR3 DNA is TGTGCCAGCAGTGAATCCCGACAGGGGCGCGTCCACGAGCAGTACTTC. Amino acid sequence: CASSESRQGRVHEQYF.

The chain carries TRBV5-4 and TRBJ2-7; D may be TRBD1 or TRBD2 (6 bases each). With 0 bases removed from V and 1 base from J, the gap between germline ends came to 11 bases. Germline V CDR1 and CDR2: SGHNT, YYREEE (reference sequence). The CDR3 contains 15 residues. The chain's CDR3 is CASSLGGADSYEQYF. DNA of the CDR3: TGTGCCAGCAGCTTGGGGGGGGCGGATTCCTACGAGCAGTACTTC.

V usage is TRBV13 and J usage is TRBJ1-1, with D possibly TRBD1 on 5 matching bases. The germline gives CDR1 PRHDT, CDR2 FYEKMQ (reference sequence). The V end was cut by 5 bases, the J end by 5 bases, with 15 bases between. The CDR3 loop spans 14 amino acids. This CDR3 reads CASSGPGLRTEAFF. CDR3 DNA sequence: TGTGCCAGCAGCGGCCCGGGACTTCGGACTGAAGCTTTCTTT.

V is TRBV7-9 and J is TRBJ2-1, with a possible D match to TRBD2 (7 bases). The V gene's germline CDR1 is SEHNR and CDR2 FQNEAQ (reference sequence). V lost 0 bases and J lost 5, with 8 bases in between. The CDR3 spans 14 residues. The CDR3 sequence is CASSLAGGDNEQFF. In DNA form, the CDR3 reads TGTGCCAGCAGCTTAGCAGGGGGGGACAATGAGCAGTTCTTC.

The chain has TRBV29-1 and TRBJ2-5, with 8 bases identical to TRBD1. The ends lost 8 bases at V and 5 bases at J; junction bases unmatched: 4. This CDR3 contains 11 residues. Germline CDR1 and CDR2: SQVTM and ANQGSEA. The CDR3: CSPRQGETQYF. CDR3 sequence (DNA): TGCAGCCCCAGACAGGGGGAGACCCAGTACTTC.

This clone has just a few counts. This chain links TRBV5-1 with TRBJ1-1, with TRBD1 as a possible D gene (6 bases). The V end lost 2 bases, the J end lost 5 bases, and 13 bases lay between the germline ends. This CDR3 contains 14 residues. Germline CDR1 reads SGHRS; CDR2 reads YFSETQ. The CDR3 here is CASSLPEGQTEAFF. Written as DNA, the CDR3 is TGCGCCAGCAGCTTACCTGAGGGACAAACTGAAGCTTTCTTT.

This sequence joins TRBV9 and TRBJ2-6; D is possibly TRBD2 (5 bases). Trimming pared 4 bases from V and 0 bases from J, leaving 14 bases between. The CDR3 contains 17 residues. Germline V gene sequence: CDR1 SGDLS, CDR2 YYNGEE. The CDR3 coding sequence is TGTGCCAGCAGCATCAGCGGAGCTCCCTCTGGGGCCAACGTCCTGACTTTC. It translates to CASSISGAPSGANVLTF.

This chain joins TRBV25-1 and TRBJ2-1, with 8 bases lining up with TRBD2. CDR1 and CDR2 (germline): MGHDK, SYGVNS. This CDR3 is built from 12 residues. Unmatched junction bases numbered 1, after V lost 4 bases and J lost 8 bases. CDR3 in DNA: TGTGCCAGCAGTGCGGGACTAGATGAGCAGTTCTTC. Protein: CASSAGLDEQFF.

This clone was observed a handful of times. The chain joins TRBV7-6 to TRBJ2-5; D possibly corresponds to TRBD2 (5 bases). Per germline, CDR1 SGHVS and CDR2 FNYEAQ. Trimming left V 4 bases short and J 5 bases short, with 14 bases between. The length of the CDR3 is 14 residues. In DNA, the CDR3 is TGTGCCAGCAGCTCCCGGAGGATGACGGAGACCCAGTACTTC. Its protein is CASSSRRMTETQYF.

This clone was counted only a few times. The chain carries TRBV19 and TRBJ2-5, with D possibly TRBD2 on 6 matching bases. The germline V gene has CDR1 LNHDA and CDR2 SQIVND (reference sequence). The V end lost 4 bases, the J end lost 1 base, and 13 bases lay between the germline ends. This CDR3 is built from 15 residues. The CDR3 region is CASSSGMRVQETQYF. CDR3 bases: TGTGCCAGTAGTAGCGGGATGAGAGTCCAAGAGACCCAGTACTTC. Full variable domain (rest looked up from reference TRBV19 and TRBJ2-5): DGGITQSPKYLFRKEGQNVTLSCEQNLNHDAMYWYRQDPGQGLRLIYYSQIVNDFQKGDIAEGYSVSREKKESFPLTVTSAQKNPTAFYLCASSSGMRVQETQYFGPGTRLLVL.

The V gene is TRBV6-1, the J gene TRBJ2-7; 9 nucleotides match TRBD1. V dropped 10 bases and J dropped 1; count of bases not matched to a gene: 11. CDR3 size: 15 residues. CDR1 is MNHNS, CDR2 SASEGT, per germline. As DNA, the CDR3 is TGTGCCACCAACTCGGGACAGGGAAGGTCCTACGAGCAGTACTTC. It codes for CATNSGQGRSYEQYF.

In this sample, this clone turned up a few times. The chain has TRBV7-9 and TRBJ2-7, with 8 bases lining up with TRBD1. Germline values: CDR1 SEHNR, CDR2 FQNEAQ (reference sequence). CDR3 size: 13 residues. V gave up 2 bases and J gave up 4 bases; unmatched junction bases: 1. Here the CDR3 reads CASSLTGGYEQYF. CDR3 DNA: TGTGCCAGCAGCTTAACAGGGGGGTACGAGCAGTACTTC.

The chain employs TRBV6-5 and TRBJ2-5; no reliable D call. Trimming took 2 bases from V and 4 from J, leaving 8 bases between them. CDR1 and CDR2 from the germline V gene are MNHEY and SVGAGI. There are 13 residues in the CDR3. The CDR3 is CASSYGNLETQYF. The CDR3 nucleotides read TGTGCCAGCAGTTACGGGAACCTAGAGACCCAGTACTTC.

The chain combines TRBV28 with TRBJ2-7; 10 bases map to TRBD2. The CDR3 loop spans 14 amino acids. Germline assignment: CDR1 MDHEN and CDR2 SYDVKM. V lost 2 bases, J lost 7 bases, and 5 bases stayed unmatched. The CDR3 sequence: CASSLPSGSWEQYF. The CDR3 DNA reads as TGTGCCAGCAGTTTACCTAGCGGGAGCTGGGAGCAGTACTTC.

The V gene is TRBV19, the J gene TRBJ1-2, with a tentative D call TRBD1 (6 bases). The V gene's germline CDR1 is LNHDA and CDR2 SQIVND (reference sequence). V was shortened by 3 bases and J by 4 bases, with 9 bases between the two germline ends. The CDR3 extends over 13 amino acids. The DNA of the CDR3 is TGTGCCAGTAGTATTTTGGACAGCTATGGCTACACCTTC. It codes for CASSILDSYGYTF. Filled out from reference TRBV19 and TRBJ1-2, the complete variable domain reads DGGITQSPKYLFRKEGQNVTLSCEQNLNHDAMYWYRQDPGQGLRLIYYSQIVNDFQKGDIAEGYSVSREKKESFPLTVTSAQKNPTAFYLCASSILDSYGYTFGSGTRLTVV.

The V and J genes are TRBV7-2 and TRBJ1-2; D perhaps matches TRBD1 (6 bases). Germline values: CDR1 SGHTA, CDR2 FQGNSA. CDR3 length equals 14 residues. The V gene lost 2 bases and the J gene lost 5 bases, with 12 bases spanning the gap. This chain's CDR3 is CASSLSSGEYGYTF. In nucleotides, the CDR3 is TGTGCCAGCAGCTTAAGTTCAGGGGAGTATGGCTACACCTTC.

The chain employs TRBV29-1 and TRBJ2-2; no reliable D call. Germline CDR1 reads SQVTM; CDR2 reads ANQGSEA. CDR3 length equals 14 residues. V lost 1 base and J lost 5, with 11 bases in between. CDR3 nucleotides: TGCAGCGTTGAAGCCCCCCCTGCGACCGGGGAGCTGTTTTTT. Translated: CSVEAPPATGELFF.

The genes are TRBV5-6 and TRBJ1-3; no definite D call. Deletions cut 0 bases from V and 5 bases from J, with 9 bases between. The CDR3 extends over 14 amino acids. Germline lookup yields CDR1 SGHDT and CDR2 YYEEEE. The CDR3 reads CASSLGTLRNTIYF. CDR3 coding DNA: TGTGCCAGCAGCTTGGGTACTCTCCGAAACACCATATATTTT.